What follows is one T cell receptor beta chain and its context. Only a few counts were recorded for this clonotype. Its cognate antigen has yet to be identified. Base-call qualities are not available, and no considerably larger clone is one nucleotide away. The data were taken from a study of response to subunit inactivated influenza vaccine (dated by TCRdb to between 2018 and 2020). Context from the whole study: To follow how T cells responded to a trivalent subunit inactivated influenza vaccine, the researchers relied on deep quantitative profiling of the T cell receptor repertoire. Beyond this particular receptor, the publication reports: The authors proposed that each seasonal influenza vaccination may bring in only a limited number of new T cells.

The sample's time point label, in plain terms: 45 days after influenza vaccine administration. Libraries were built with RT-PCR. Reads for this sample came from an Illumina HiSeq 2500. Clones were called with MiXCR by TCRdb after fastp trimmed the public reads at Q25, and only in-frame beta chains were retained. Merged by CDR3 protein, the rows form single entries marked with the most common genes and DNA. Recorded for this sample are about half a million distinct CDR3 sequences; about a tenth of them occurred a single time. The top ten constitute approximately 12% of the sample. V lost 5 bases and J lost 8 bases; the stretch between them is 26 bases long. The CDR3, from cysteine to phenylalanine, totals 17 residues. The read is trimmed to its CDR3 DNA, 51 bases read in frame from base 1. The germline V gene (reference sequence) specifies SEHNR as CDR1 and FQNEAQ as CDR2.

This TCR derives from a man aged 45 to 65 who received an inactivated influenza vaccine. Donor details come from another sample of the same person, matched by shared clones. Sequencing used PBMCs from blood, obtained about 40 days after vaccination. Rearrangement joined TRBV7-9 to TRBJ2-3; possibly the D gene is TRBD2, per 6 matching bases. The DNA reads TGTGCCAGCAGCCCGAGGGAGGCACAGTTGCAACCCGGTACGCAGTATTTT. Translated, it gives CASSPREAQLQPGTQYF. Extended through the reference TRBV7-9 and TRBJ2-3 proteins, this CDR3 yields the full variable domain: DTGVSQNPRHKITKRGQNVTFRCDPISEHNRLYWYRQTLGQGPEFLTYFQNEAQLEKSRLLSDRFSAERPKGSFSTLEIQRTEQGDSAMYLCASSPREAQLQPGTQYFGPGTRLTVL.